A selection of T cell receptor beta chains follows, all from one sample in a study of Graves' ophthalmopathy and Graves' hyperthyroidism. Using its own MiXCR run on the multiplex PCR reads, TCRdb lists one record per CDR3 protein. Among over 450,000 distinct CDR3 sequences listed, around 15% were seen once. Material for sequencing was blood. These receptors were collected from a woman between 25 and 40 years old with Graves' ophthalmopathy. CDR3s include the opening cysteine and the closing phenylalanine or tryptophan. A D gene is named only where the DNA matches it firmly. Clone size is shown for a subset of rows, as once, few, many or a class of expanded clone.

CDR3 DNA: TGTGCCAGCACCTGGGGCCCCCAGCCCCAGCATTTT; CDR3 protein: CASTWGPQPQHF; J gene: TRBJ1-5; clone size: NA; V gene: TRBV12-3/TRBV12-4; D gene: NA
CDR3 DNA: TGTGCCAGCAGTCGAGGGGGTTACGGCACTGAAGCTTTCTTT; CDR3 protein: CASSRGGYGTEAFF; J gene: TRBJ1-1; clone size: many; V gene: TRBV6-1; D gene: NA
CDR3 DNA: TGTGCCAGCACCTCTCCCGCGGAAACCTACGAGCAGTACTTC; CDR3 protein: CASTSPAETYEQYF; J gene: TRBJ2-7; clone size: many; V gene: TRBV28; D gene: NA
CDR3 DNA: TGTGCCAGCAGCGAGACGGACACTGAAGCTTTCTTT; CDR3 protein: CASSETDTEAFF; J gene: TRBJ1-1; clone size: NA; V gene: TRBV9; D gene: NA
CDR3 DNA: TGTGCCAGCAGAGGTAGGGACAGGGCCAATGGCTACACCTTC; CDR3 protein: CASRGRDRANGYTF; J gene: TRBJ1-2; clone size: NA; V gene: TRBV19; D gene: TRBD1
CDR3 DNA: TGTGCCAGCTCACCATTACTAGGACAGATCCAAGAGACCCAGTACTTC; CDR3 protein: CASSPLLGQIQETQYF; J gene: TRBJ2-5; clone size: NA; V gene: TRBV18; D gene: NA
CDR3 DNA: TGTGCCAGCTCCGGACCGACCTCCTACGAGCAGTACTTC; CDR3 protein: CASSGPTSYEQYF; J gene: TRBJ2-7; clone size: many; V gene: TRBV7-9; D gene: NA
CDR3 DNA: TGTGCCAGCAGACGAACGGACCGGACAGGGAATGGCTACACCTTC; CDR3 protein: CASRRTDRTGNGYTF; J gene: TRBJ1-2; clone size: many; V gene: TRBV6-1; D gene: TRBD1
CDR3 DNA: TGTGCCAGCAGTTTAAACACTAACTATGGCTACACCTTC; CDR3 protein: CASSLNTNYGYTF; J gene: TRBJ1-2; clone size: many; V gene: TRBV12-3/TRBV12-4; D gene: NA
CDR3 DNA: TGTGCCAGCAGTTCCGGGACGAGACGAAAACTGTTTTTT; CDR3 protein: CASSSGTRRKLFF; J gene: TRBJ1-4; clone size: many; V gene: TRBV12-3/TRBV12-4; D gene: NA
CDR3 DNA: TGTGCCACCAGCAGAGATACAGGGACTAACTATGGCTACACCTTC; CDR3 protein: CATSRDTGTNYGYTF; J gene: TRBJ1-2; clone size: many; V gene: TRBV15; D gene: NA
CDR3 DNA: TGTGCCAGCAGTCCCGGCGACTCGAACTCGGAAGAGCAGTACTTC; CDR3 protein: CASSPGDSNSEEQYF; J gene: TRBJ2-7; clone size: many; V gene: TRBV6-1; D gene: NA
CDR3 DNA: TGTGCCAGCAGTGGGGCGAGGGACCGGGACGGCAATCAGCCCCAGCATTTT; CDR3 protein: CASSGARDRDGNQPQHF; J gene: TRBJ1-5; clone size: many; V gene: TRBV6-1; D gene: NA
CDR3 DNA: TGCAGTGCTAGCCCACTCCAGGAGAATCAGCCCCAGCATTTT; CDR3 protein: CSASPLQENQPQHF; J gene: TRBJ1-5; clone size: many; V gene: TRBV20-1; D gene: NA
CDR3 DNA: TGCAGTGCTAGTCCCCCGGGGGGGGGGGTCGAGCAGTACTTC; CDR3 protein: CSASPPGGGVEQYF; J gene: TRBJ2-7; clone size: many; V gene: TRBV20-1; D gene: TRBD2
CDR3 DNA: TGTGCCAGCAGCTTAGATCTAATCCAGCCGTGGACCGGGGAGCTGTTTTTT; CDR3 protein: CASSLDLIQPWTGELFF; J gene: TRBJ2-2; clone size: many; V gene: TRBV11-3; D gene: NA
CDR3 DNA: TGTGCCAGCAGTGGCGGGTTGACCTCTGGAAACACCATATATTTT; CDR3 protein: CASSGGLTSGNTIYF; J gene: TRBJ1-3; clone size: many; V gene: TRBV6-1; D gene: NA
CDR3 DNA: TGTGCCAGCATGGTAGCGGGAGTGTTAGATACGCAGTATTTT; CDR3 protein: CASMVAGVLDTQYF; J gene: TRBJ2-3; clone size: many; V gene: TRBV6-1; D gene: TRBD2
CDR3 DNA: TGCGCCAGCAGCGCTGGACAGGAAAGCTCCTACGAGCAGTACTTC; CDR3 protein: CASSAGQESSYEQYF; J gene: TRBJ2-7; clone size: many; V gene: TRBV4-1; D gene: TRBD1
CDR3 DNA: TGTGCCAGCAGTCCCAGGGGTCCTACCTACGAGCAGTACTTC; CDR3 protein: CASSPRGPTYEQYF; J gene: TRBJ2-7; clone size: many; V gene: TRBV27; D gene: NA
CDR3 DNA: TGCGCCAGCAGCCCTGACACGTTAGCCTCCTACGAGCAGTACTTC; CDR3 protein: CASSPDTLASYEQYF; J gene: TRBJ2-7; clone size: many; V gene: TRBV5-1; D gene: NA
CDR3 DNA: TGTGCCAGCAGTTTCCCCGGGACAGGGGGCCCGATGGGCTATGGCTACACCTTC; CDR3 protein: CASSFPGTGGPMGYGYTF; J gene: TRBJ1-2; clone size: many; V gene: TRBV28; D gene: TRBD1
CDR3 DNA: TGTGCCAGCAGTTACGCCCTAGCGGGGGGGCTGGAGACCCAGTACTTC; CDR3 protein: CASSYALAGGLETQYF; J gene: TRBJ2-5; clone size: many; V gene: TRBV6-5; D gene: TRBD2
CDR3 DNA: TGCGCCAGCAGCCCCGGGACAGGAGGCCTCTTCTCCTCTGAAGCTTTCTTT; CDR3 protein: CASSPGTGGLFSSEAFF; J gene: TRBJ1-1; clone size: many; V gene: TRBV5-1; D gene: TRBD1
CDR3 DNA: TGTGCCAGCAGTGCCGAGGGGCCGTGGGAGCAGTACTTC; CDR3 protein: CASSAEGPWEQYF; J gene: TRBJ2-7; clone size: many; V gene: TRBV6-1; D gene: NA
CDR3 DNA: TGCAGTGCTATAGGTAGCGGGGGGGCCGGAGAGACCCAGTACTTC; CDR3 protein: CSAIGSGGAGETQYF; J gene: TRBJ2-5; clone size: few; V gene: TRBV20-1; D gene: TRBD2
CDR3 DNA: TGTGCCAGCAGCTTAGGCCTTTCGGATCAGCCCCAGCATTTT; CDR3 protein: CASSLGLSDQPQHF; J gene: TRBJ1-5; clone size: many; V gene: TRBV13; D gene: NA
CDR3 DNA: TGTGCCAGCAGCTTTCTCAGCGGGAGCTCCTACGAGCAGTACTTC; CDR3 protein: CASSFLSGSSYEQYF; J gene: TRBJ2-7; clone size: NA; V gene: TRBV11-3; D gene: TRBD2
CDR3 DNA: TGTGCCAGCAGGCCTAGCGGGGGGGTGAACACCGGGGAGCTGTTTTTT; CDR3 protein: CASRPSGGVNTGELFF; J gene: TRBJ2-2; clone size: NA; V gene: TRBV6-2/TRBV6-3; D gene: TRBD2
CDR3 DNA: TGTGCCAGCCGGGTACCATCGCAAGAGACCCAGTACTTC; CDR3 protein: CASRVPSQETQYF; J gene: TRBJ2-5; clone size: many; V gene: TRBV28; D gene: NA
CDR3 DNA: TGTGCCAGCAGCTTAGAAGTTGTCAGGATGGAGACCCAGTACTTC; CDR3 protein: CASSLEVVRMETQYF; J gene: TRBJ2-5; clone size: many; V gene: TRBV7-2; D gene: NA
CDR3 DNA: TGTGCCAGCAGATCGACAGGGGGCAATCAGCCCCAGCATTTT; CDR3 protein: CASRSTGGNQPQHF; J gene: TRBJ1-5; clone size: many; V gene: TRBV28; D gene: TRBD1
CDR3 DNA: TGCAGCGTTGCCCGACAGATGAACACTGAAGCTTTCTTT; CDR3 protein: CSVARQMNTEAFF; J gene: TRBJ1-1; clone size: many; V gene: TRBV29-1; D gene: NA
CDR3 DNA: TGTGCCAGTAGTACCCTTGGGACAGCTGAAGCTTTCTTT; CDR3 protein: CASSTLGTAEAFF; J gene: TRBJ1-1; clone size: many; V gene: TRBV19; D gene: TRBD1
CDR3 DNA: TGTGCCAGCAGCTTGGAGTGGGGGGATCAGCCCCAGCATTTT; CDR3 protein: CASSLEWGDQPQHF; J gene: TRBJ1-5; clone size: NA; V gene: TRBV5-5; D gene: NA
CDR3 DNA: TGTGCCAGCAGCCAAGTTGGAGGTTATGGAAACACCATATATTTT; CDR3 protein: CASSQVGGYGNTIYF; J gene: TRBJ1-3; clone size: NA; V gene: TRBV14; D gene: NA
CDR3 DNA: TGCGCCAGCAGCTTGACGGGACAAAGGAGTCAGCCCCAGCATTTT; CDR3 protein: CASSLTGQRSQPQHF; J gene: TRBJ1-5; clone size: NA; V gene: TRBV5-1; D gene: NA
CDR3 DNA: TGTGCCAGCAGAAGGAGCGACGGCTACGAGCAGTACTTC; CDR3 protein: CASRRSDGYEQYF; J gene: TRBJ2-7; clone size: many; V gene: TRBV27; D gene: NA
CDR3 DNA: TGTGCCAGCAGTGTAGGGGACGGTCCCTACGAGCAGTACTTC; CDR3 protein: CASSVGDGPYEQYF; J gene: TRBJ2-7; clone size: NA; V gene: TRBV9; D gene: NA
CDR3 DNA: TGTGCCAGCAGACCCAGCGACAGGTTGGAAGGCTACACCTTC; CDR3 protein: CASRPSDRLEGYTF; J gene: TRBJ1-2; clone size: many; V gene: TRBV6-5; D gene: NA
CDR3 DNA: TGTGCCAGCAGTTTTGGTGCTAGTAGCACAGATACGCAGTATTTT; CDR3 protein: CASSFGASSTDTQYF; J gene: TRBJ2-3; clone size: few; V gene: TRBV12-3/TRBV12-4; D gene: NA
CDR3 DNA: TGCAGTGCTAGACCTCAGGTCGGGAGCTACGAGCAGTACTTC; CDR3 protein: CSARPQVGSYEQYF; J gene: TRBJ2-7; clone size: many; V gene: TRBV20-1; D gene: NA
CDR3 DNA: TGTGCCAGCTCACTGACTAGCGGGAGTGAAAACATTCAGTACTTC; CDR3 protein: CASSLTSGSENIQYF; J gene: TRBJ2-4; clone size: many; V gene: TRBV18; D gene: TRBD2
CDR3 DNA: TGTGCCAGCATAGGGGGGGTGGCGAACACTGAAGCTTTCTTT; CDR3 protein: CASIGGVANTEAFF; J gene: TRBJ1-1; clone size: many; V gene: TRBV7-9; D gene: NA
CDR3 DNA: TGTGCCAGCAGTGACCTGGGGGGGCTTGGTACCGGGGAGCTGTTTTTT; CDR3 protein: CASSDLGGLGTGELFF; J gene: TRBJ2-2; clone size: many; V gene: TRBV6-4; D gene: NA
CDR3 DNA: TGTGCCAGCAGTTACTCCGGGACAGGGGACTATGGCTACACCTTC; CDR3 protein: CASSYSGTGDYGYTF; J gene: TRBJ1-2; clone size: many; V gene: TRBV6-5; D gene: TRBD1